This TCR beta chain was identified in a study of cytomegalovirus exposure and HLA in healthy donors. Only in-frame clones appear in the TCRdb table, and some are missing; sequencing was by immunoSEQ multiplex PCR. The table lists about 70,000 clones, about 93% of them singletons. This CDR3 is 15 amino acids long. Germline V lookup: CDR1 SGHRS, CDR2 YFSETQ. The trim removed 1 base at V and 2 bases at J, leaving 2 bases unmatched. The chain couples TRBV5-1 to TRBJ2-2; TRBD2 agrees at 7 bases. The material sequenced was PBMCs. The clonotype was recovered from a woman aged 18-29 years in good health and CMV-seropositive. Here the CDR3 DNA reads TGCGCCAGCAGCTTGTCGGGGGGAAACACCGGGGAGCTGTTTTTT. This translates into CASSLSGGNTGELFF.